The 29 T cell receptor beta chains below all came from one sample that was sequenced in a study of T-cell memory formation after mild COVID-19. TCRdb used MiXCR to reprocess the 5' RACE reads, holding one entry per CDR3 protein. Of roughly 600,000 distinct CDR3 sequences in the sample, more than 15% were seen once. The sample was PBMCs or a T cell subset sorted from them (not recorded which). The origin of the receptors is an adult woman who had mild COVID-19 (a few samples of this study predate the infection). Cell type and time point are not known.

V gene TRBV7-2 combines with J gene TRBJ2-3; D not resolved. Germline V gene lookup returns CDR1 SGHTA and CDR2 FQGNSA. Between the trimmed V and J ends, which lost 1 base and 3 bases, there was a span of 17 bases. The CDR3 runs 17 residues. CDR3 bases: TGTGCCAGCAGCTTAGACCCGCGCTATTTCGGAACAGATACGCAGTATTTT. This sequence encodes CASSLDPRYFGTDTQYF. The full variable domain, completed using reference TRBV7-2 and TRBJ2-3, is GAGVSQSPSNKVTEKGKDVELRCDPISGHTALYWYRQSLGQGLEFLIYFQGNSAPDKSGLPSDRFSAERTGGSVSTLTIQRTQQEDSAVYLCASSLDPRYFGTDTQYFGPGTRLTVL.

The chain uses TRBV5-1 and TRBJ2-7; tentative D call: TRBD2 (6 bases). CDR1 is SGHRS, CDR2 YFSETQ, per germline. The CDR3 runs to 14 residues. Between the trimmed V and J ends, which lost 4 bases and 3 bases, there was a span of 14 bases. The CDR3 protein is CASSNFGGDYEQYF. The DNA for the CDR3 is TGCGCCAGCAGCAACTTCGGCGGGGACTACGAGCAGTACTTC.

This clonotype was picked up a small number of times. The chain has TRBV6-6 and TRBJ2-7; maybe TRBD2 (6 bases). CDR1 is MNHNY, CDR2 SVGAGI, per germline (reference sequence). V gave up 3 bases and J gave up 5 bases, with 11 bases separating them. This CDR3 is built from 13 residues. CDR3 in amino acids: CASSYVREHEQYF. In nucleotides, the CDR3 is TGTGCCAGCAGTTATGTGCGGGAACACGAGCAGTACTTC.

This clonotype came up many times. The chain uses TRBV5-4 and TRBJ1-4; D possibly corresponds to TRBD1 (5 bases). Per the germline V gene, CDR1 is SGHNT and CDR2 is YYREEE (reference sequence). The length of the CDR3 is 14 residues. V lost 3 bases and J 4 bases, leaving 10 bases between the germline ends. The CDR3 loop reads CASSSGTGNEKLFF. In DNA, the CDR3 is TGTGCCAGCAGCTCTGGGACGGGTAATGAAAAACTGTTTTTT.

The gene calls are TRBV7-2 and TRBJ2-1; D not certain. The V gene lost 1 base and the J gene lost 9 bases, with 19 bases spanning the gap. Germline CDR1 SGHTA, CDR2 FQGNSA. CDR3 length equals 16 residues. The CDR3 region has the DNA TGTGCCAGCAGCTTAGGATCCCAGAACAGAGTGGTTGAGCAGTTCTTC. Translation gives CASSLGSQNRVVEQFF.

This clonotype came up a few times. This chain uses TRBV3-1 with TRBJ2-6; unclear D gene. The CDR3 consists of 15 residues. Germline V gene lookup returns CDR1 LGHDT and CDR2 YNNKEL (reference sequence). Trimming stripped 5 bases from V and 4 bases from J, with 12 bases between. CDR3 DNA sequence: TGTGCCAGCAGCTTCGACTCCGGGGGGGCCAACGTCCTGACTTTC. Protein product: CASSFDSGGANVLTF.

This chain connects TRBV15 to TRBJ2-5, with TRBD2 matching 13 bases. The CDR3 length is 19 residues. The germline V gene encodes CDR1 LNHNV and CDR2 YYDKDF (reference sequence). V was pared by 0 bases and J by 5 bases, with 12 bases of the junction left unmatched. This CDR3 reads CATSRDGVGLAGVEETQYF. The CDR3 DNA reads as TGTGCCACCAGCAGAGATGGCGTAGGACTAGCGGGGGTGGAGGAGACCCAGTACTTC.

This clonotype was picked up a small number of times. The V gene is TRBV7-9, the J gene TRBJ1-6; no clear D gene. This CDR3 contains 13 residues. Germline CDR1 SEHNR, CDR2 FQNEAQ (reference sequence). Trimming stripped 5 bases from V and 5 bases from J, with 7 bases between. Here the CDR3 reads CASSPVHNSPLHF. DNA for the CDR3: TGTGCCAGCAGCCCCGTTCATAATTCACCCCTCCACTTT.

This clonotype was seen a few times. The V gene is TRBV6-1, the J gene TRBJ1-1; the match to TRBD1 covers 7 bases. V lost 4 bases, J lost 7 bases, and 6 bases stayed unmatched. Germline CDR1 MNHNS, CDR2 SASEGT. The CDR3 runs to 13 residues. CDR3 in DNA: TGTGCCAGCAGTGCGGCCAGGGGGTATGAAGCTTTCTTT. Amino acid sequence: CASSAARGYEAFF.

This chain joins TRBV20-1 and TRBJ2-7, with no clear D. The CDR3 totals 13 residues. Germline-derived CDR1 and CDR2 are DFQATT and SNEGSKA (reference sequence). Trimming stripped 4 bases from V and 1 base from J, with 11 bases between. The CDR3 loop reads CSATALKSYEQYF. CDR3 sequence (DNA): TGCAGTGCTACAGCCCTTAAGTCCTACGAGCAGTACTTC.

The J gene is TRBJ2-2, the V gene TRBV7-9; no clear D gene. V dropped 3 bases and J dropped 7 bases, with 6 bases sitting between them. There are 12 residues in the CDR3. In germline, CDR1 is SEHNR, CDR2 FQNEAQ (reference sequence). CDR3 sequence: CASSFYIGELFF. The CDR3 bases are TGTGCCAGCAGCTTTTATATCGGGGAGCTGTTTTTT.

There are a few counts of this clonotype. CDR3 amino acids: CASSSLSYTDTQYF. CDR3 nucleotides: TGTGCCAGCAGCTCCCTCTCTTACACAGATACGCAGTATTTT. The chain uses TRBV11-2 and TRBJ2-3; D remains unclear. Germline CDR1 is SGHAT and CDR2 is FQNNGV. The CDR3 length is 14 residues. Trimming cost V 4 bases and J 2 bases, with 10 bases left between them.

V and J are TRBV27 and TRBJ2-1; 7 bases match TRBD2. The trim removed 6 bases at V and 2 bases at J, leaving 7 bases unmatched. Germline V gene data show CDR1 as MNHEY and CDR2 as SMNVEV (reference sequence). The CDR3 is 15 residues long. The CDR3, as DNA: TGTGCCAGCAGCTCTCTAGGACTAGCCTACAATGAGCAGTTCTTC. It codes for CASSSLGLAYNEQFF.

The chain links TRBV14 to TRBJ2-6; no reliable D call. With 4 bases removed from V and 1 base from J, the gap between germline ends came to 14 bases. Germline lookup yields CDR1 SGHDN and CDR2 FVKESK. There are 17 residues in the CDR3. The CDR3 sequence: CASSLFPLESGANVLTF. The CDR3 DNA sequence: TGTGCCAGCAGCCTTTTCCCCCTCGAGTCTGGGGCCAACGTCCTGACTTTC.

The V call is TRBV5-1, the J call TRBJ1-1; unclear D gene. The CDR3 loop spans 20 amino acids. Germline lookup yields CDR1 SGHRS and CDR2 YFSETQ. With 4 bases removed from V and 2 bases from J, the gap between germline ends came to 30 bases. CDR3 loop: CASSPRAPGVPRQKNTEAFF. CDR3 nucleotide sequence: TGCGCCAGCAGCCCGAGGGCTCCGGGTGTGCCTAGACAAAAAAACACTGAAGCTTTCTTT.

This clonotype has a handful of counts. The chain recombines TRBV11-3 with TRBJ1-1; D gene unclear. This CDR3 contains 14 residues. The V end was cut by 5 bases, the J end by 7 bases, with 17 bases between. CDR1 and CDR2 from the germline V gene are SGHNT and YENEEA. CDR3 in DNA: TGTGCCAGCAGCCCCGCTGAAACCACCGTTGAAGCTTTCTTT. It translates to CASSPAETTVEAFF.

The sample holds a few counts of this clonotype. The chain uses TRBV6-1 and TRBJ2-7; 8 nucleotides agree with TRBD1. Germline CDR1 MNHNS, CDR2 SASEGT. The CDR3 consists of 15 residues. The trim removed 6 bases at V and 6 bases at J, leaving 13 bases unmatched. Written as DNA, the CDR3 is TGTGCCAGCAGGCCCTCAGGGGGCGCTTTATCCGAGCAGTACTTC. As protein: CASRPSGGALSEQYF.

The chain joins TRBV28 to TRBJ1-4; D ambiguous. The germline V gene encodes CDR1 MDHEN and CDR2 SYDVKM. CDR3 length: 15 residues. Trimming left V 3 bases short and J 7 bases short, with 15 bases between. CDR3 loop: CASSFGASGAEKLFF. As DNA, the CDR3 is TGTGCCAGCAGTTTCGGCGCGTCGGGAGCTGAAAAACTGTTTTTT. The full variable domain, its missing parts supplied by reference TRBV28 and TRBJ1-4, is DVKVTQSSRYLVKRTGEKVFLECVQDMDHENMFWYRQDPGLGLRLIYFSYDVKMKEKGDIPEGYSVSREKKERFSLILESASTNQTSMYLCASSFGASGAEKLFFGSGTQLSVL.

By sample share, this clonotype is large. The V gene is TRBV18, the J gene TRBJ2-7; 7 bases are a match to TRBD1. CDR1 and CDR2 from the germline V gene are KGHSH and LQKENI. The V gene end was trimmed by 5 bases and the J gene end by 6 bases; junction bases not matched to a gene: 7. This CDR3 is 13 amino acids long. CDR3 bases: TGTGCCAGCTCATCAACAGGGGTTAGCGAGCAGTACTTC. Its protein product is CASSSTGVSEQYF.

This clonotype appeared many times. The rearrangement links TRBV5-1 to TRBJ1-2, with D tentatively TRBD1 (5 bases). The V gene's germline CDR1 is SGHRS and CDR2 YFSETQ. The germline V and J ends were trimmed by 0 bases and 3 bases, with 9 bases remaining between them. This CDR3 spans 14 amino acids. The CDR3 DNA reads TGCGCCAGCAGCTTGGAAGGGGACGACTATGGCTACACCTTC. It encodes CASSLEGDDYGYTF.

The chain couples TRBV21-1 to TRBJ2-3; the table assigns TRBD2, which was not confirmed against the DNA. TRBV21-1 is reported as a pseudogene. The CDR3 has 16 amino acids. In nucleotides, the CDR3 is TGTGCCAGCAGCAAAAGAGGACTAGCCGGATCGGATACGCAGTATTTT. Its translation is CASSKRGLAGSDTQYF.

Concerning this clonotype: It is likely a read error, because the conserved phenylalanine at the end of the CDR3 is missing. The DNA is left out, because the CDR3 cannot be placed on it with certainty; the CDR3 is given as TCRdb lists it. The chain recombines TRBV11-2 with TRBJ2-3; the D call in the table, TRBD2, was not verified against the DNA. CDR1 is SGHAT and CDR2 is FQNNGV in the germline V gene. The CDR3 has 13 residues if both end residues are counted. The CDR3 reads CASSLAGGGPRSL.

This clonotype has more than one count but fewer than ten. The chain joins TRBV5-5 to TRBJ1-1; D unresolved. The germline V gene has CDR1 SGHKS and CDR2 YYEKEE (reference sequence). Trimming cost V 0 bases and J 1 base, with 13 bases left between them. The CDR3 length is 16 residues. The CDR3 DNA follows: TGTGCCAGCAGCTTGGCCCACGCAGGTCGGAACACTGAAGCTTTCTTT. It is translated as CASSLAHAGRNTEAFF.

This clonotype was detected a few times. The rearrangement uses TRBV5-6 and TRBJ1-4; tentatively, D is TRBD1 (5 bases). The CDR3 spans 13 residues. Germline CDR1 is SGHDT and CDR2 is YYEEEE. V shed 5 bases and J shed 5 bases, with 10 bases lying between them. Here the CDR3 DNA reads TGTGCCAGCAGTGGAAGGGGAAATGAAAAACTGTTTTTT. It specifies CASSGRGNEKLFF.

This sequence joins TRBV4-3 and TRBJ2-5; weak D call: TRBD2 (6 bases). The CDR3 covers 16 residues. Trimming cost V 1 base and J 5 bases, with 17 bases left between them. Germline CDR1 is LGHNA and CDR2 is YSLEER. In nucleotides, the CDR3 is TGCGCCAGCAGCCAAGCCCGGGCCACGGAGGGTGAGACCCAGTACTTC. Residues: CASSQARATEGETQYF.

This clonotype was seen more than once but under ten times. J is TRBJ2-7 and V is TRBV7-2; TRBD1 matches at 9 bases. The junction had 7 bases not matched to a gene; V was cut back by 3 bases and J by 7 bases. The CDR3 is made up of 14 amino acids. Germline V CDR1 and CDR2: SGHTA, FQGNSA. This chain's CDR3 is CASSFGTGKGEQYF. The CDR3 nucleotides read TGTGCCAGCAGCTTTGGGACAGGGAAAGGAGAGCAGTACTTC.

This chain links TRBV7-9 with TRBJ2-3; 7 bases line up with TRBD1. The J segment lost 7 bases and the V segment lost 1 base, leaving 11 bases of the junction unmatched. The CDR3 runs to 16 residues. In germline, CDR1 is SEHNR, CDR2 FQNEAQ (reference sequence). The CDR3 DNA is TGTGCCAGCAGCTTAGACGGCGGCAGGGGGAAGAATACGCAGTATTTT. This sequence encodes CASSLDGGRGKNTQYF.

V and J are TRBV7-9 and TRBJ2-2, with D hard to call. Trimming cost V 5 bases and J 3 bases, with 19 bases left between them. Germline CDR1 and CDR2: SEHNR and FQNEAQ (reference sequence). CDR3 length equals 17 residues. For the CDR3, the DNA is TGTGCCAGCAGCGAACCAGTAAGCTTTGAGTACACCGGGGAGCTGTTTTTT. Translation: CASSEPVSFEYTGELFF.

The gene calls are TRBV4-2 and TRBJ2-3; 14 nucleotides match TRBD2. V shed 4 bases, J shed 2 bases, and the junction held 5 bases outside the gene matches. This CDR3 spans 17 amino acids. Germline CDR1 reads LGHNA; CDR2 reads YNFKEQ. CDR3 in amino acids: CASSPRTSGGLTDTQYF. DNA of the CDR3: TGTGCCAGCAGCCCCCGGACTAGCGGGGGGCTCACAGATACGCAGTATTTT.